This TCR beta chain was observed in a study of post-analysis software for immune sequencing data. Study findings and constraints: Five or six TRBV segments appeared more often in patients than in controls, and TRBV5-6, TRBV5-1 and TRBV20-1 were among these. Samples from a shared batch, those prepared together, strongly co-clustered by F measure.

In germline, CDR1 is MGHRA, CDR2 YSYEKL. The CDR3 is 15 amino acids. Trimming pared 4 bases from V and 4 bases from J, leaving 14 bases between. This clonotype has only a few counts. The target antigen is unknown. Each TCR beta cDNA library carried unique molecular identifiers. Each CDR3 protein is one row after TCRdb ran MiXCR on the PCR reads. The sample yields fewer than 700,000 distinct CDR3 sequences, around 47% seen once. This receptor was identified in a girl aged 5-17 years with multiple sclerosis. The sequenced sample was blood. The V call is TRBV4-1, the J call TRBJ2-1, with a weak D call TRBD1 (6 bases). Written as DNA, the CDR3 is TGCGCCAGCAGCCCTGGACAGACGGCTTACAATGAGCAGTTCTTC. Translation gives CASSPGQTAYNEQFF.